One and the same sample provided the 20 T cell receptor beta chains below, sequenced in a study of blood T cell repertoires in COVID-19. The repertoire was sequenced with immunoSEQ multiplex PCR; TCRdb's copy has only in-frame clones and lacks some. The sample lists hundreds of thousands of clones, around 85% occurring once. Material: peripheral blood. These receptors were obtained from an elderly man with acute or convalescent COVID-19.

The V and J genes are TRBV10-3 and TRBJ2-2, with D possibly TRBD2 on 5 matching bases. This CDR3 spans 14 amino acids. V was pared by 7 bases and J by 3 bases, with 12 bases between. Per germline, CDR1 ENHRY and CDR2 SYGVKD. CDR3 region: CAITPGLHTGELFF. The DNA for the CDR3 is TGTGCCATCACCCCGGGGTTGCACACCGGGGAGCTGTTTTTT.

The V gene is TRBV11-3, the J gene TRBJ2-7; tentative D call: TRBD2 (6 bases). The ends were cut back, 4 bases at V and 7 bases at J, with 17 bases in the middle. This CDR3 contains 14 residues. Germline CDR1 is SGHNT and CDR2 is YENEEA. The CDR3 region is CASSSGSWGGEQYF. The DNA of the CDR3 is TGTGCCAGCAGCTCCGGGTCCTGGGGAGGTGAGCAGTACTTC.

This clone was detected only a few times. The chain uses TRBV28 and TRBJ1-5; D call uncertain. The CDR3 runs to 11 residues. Looked up from germline, CDR1 is MDHEN and CDR2 is SYDVKM. The ends were cut back, 3 bases at V and 7 bases at J, with 4 bases in the middle. CDR3 in amino acids: CASSLSQPQHF. In nucleotides, the CDR3 is TGTGCCAGCAGTTTGAGCCAGCCCCAGCATTTT.

The chain uses TRBV3-1 (or the pseudogene TRBV3-2) and TRBJ1-2, with 7 bases fitting TRBD1. Germline loops: CDR1 LGHDT, CDR2 YNNKEL (reference sequence). V lost 2 bases, J lost 7 bases, and 7 bases stayed unmatched. The CDR3 runs 14 residues. The CDR3 region is CASSQPTGPGGYTF. The CDR3 DNA sequence: TGTGCCAGCAGCCAACCGACAGGGCCGGGTGGCTACACCTTC.

The chain is built from TRBV18 and TRBJ2-1; D gene uncertain. CDR3 length equals 16 residues. Looked up from germline, CDR1 is KGHSH and CDR2 is LQKENI. V dropped 0 bases and J dropped 1 base, with 10 bases sitting between them. Here the CDR3 reads CASSPPGQHSYNEQFF. In DNA, the CDR3 is TGTGCCAGCTCACCACCGGGCCAGCATTCCTACAATGAGCAGTTCTTC.

This clone was detected only once. The same CDR3 can be traced to other DNA sequences in this sample. The CDR3 nucleotides are TGTGCCATCAGTGAGTCTGGGACAGGGGGCTACGAGCAGTACTTC. Amino acids: CAISESGTGGYEQYF. V gene TRBV10-3 combines with J gene TRBJ2-7; 11 positions match TRBD1. Germline V gives CDR1 ENHRY, CDR2 SYGVKD. V dropped 0 bases and J dropped 3; count of bases not matched to a gene: 1. The CDR3 covers 15 residues.

The rearrangement joins TRBV20-1 to TRBJ2-7, with D possibly being TRBD1 (5 bases). Deletions cut 8 bases from V and 4 bases from J, with 12 bases between. Germline V gives CDR1 DFQATT, CDR2 SNEGSKA (reference sequence). The CDR3 covers 11 residues. The CDR3 sequence is CSPADRYEQYF. The CDR3 nucleotides read TGCAGTCCAGCCGACAGATACGAGCAGTACTTC.

This rearrangement joins TRBV6-5 to TRBJ2-7; 9 bases are shared with TRBD2. V gave up 6 bases and J gave up 0 bases; unmatched junction bases: 6. Germline V gene sequence: CDR1 MNHEY, CDR2 SVGAGI. The CDR3 consists of 15 residues. For the CDR3, the DNA is TGTGCCAGCAGAGGACTAGCGTCCGACTCCTACGAGCAGTACTTC. Its translation: CASRGLASDSYEQYF.

The V call is TRBV5-1, the J call TRBJ2-1; 7 bases align to TRBD1. Germline CDR1 and CDR2: SGHRS and YFSETQ. The CDR3 consists of 16 residues. V lost 1 base and J lost 0; bases outside the gene matches: 4. CDR3 sequence: CASSLSGQVSYNEQFF. DNA of the CDR3: TGCGCCAGCAGCTTGTCAGGACAGGTCTCCTACAATGAGCAGTTCTTC.

The chain employs TRBV3-1 (or the pseudogene TRBV3-2) and TRBJ2-7; weak D call: TRBD2 (6 bases). Germline V gene sequence: CDR1 LGHDT, CDR2 YNNKEL (reference sequence). V dropped 2 bases and J dropped 3 bases, with 8 bases sitting between them. The length of the CDR3 is 13 residues. In DNA, the CDR3 is TGTGCCAGCAGCCAAATGGGAGGCTACGAGCAGTACTTC. This sequence encodes CASSQMGGYEQYF.

This clone was observed once. CDR3 residues: CASSFPRYRTSGTVYEQFF. CDR3 DNA: TGCGCCAGCAGCTTCCCCCGATACCGAACTAGCGGCACTGTGTATGAGCAGTTCTTC. This sequence joins TRBV5-1 and TRBJ2-1; 8 positions match TRBD2. Germline CDR1 is SGHRS and CDR2 is YFSETQ. The J segment lost 8 bases and the V segment lost 2 bases, leaving 21 bases of the junction unmatched. CDR3 size: 19 residues.

This clone appeared once. J is TRBJ2-7 and V is TRBV3-1 (or the pseudogene TRBV3-2), with TRBD2 matching 8 bases. Germline V gives CDR1 LGHDT, CDR2 YNNKEL (reference sequence). V was pared by 4 bases and J by 0 bases, with 5 bases of the junction left unmatched. The CDR3 contains 15 residues. This CDR3 is CASSRSGGRSYEQYF. The CDR3 bases are TGTGCCAGCAGCCGAAGCGGGGGCCGCTCCTACGAGCAGTACTTC.

This clone occurred a few times. The V gene is TRBV3-1 (or the pseudogene TRBV3-2), the J gene TRBJ2-5, with 8 bases that match TRBD1. Looked up from germline, CDR1 is LGHDT and CDR2 is YNNKEL (reference sequence). The junction had 6 bases not matched to a gene; V was cut back by 3 bases and J by 9 bases. The CDR3 runs to 13 residues. CDR3: CASSQGDRQSQYF. The CDR3 bases are TGTGCCAGCAGCCAGGGGGACAGGCAATCCCAGTACTTC.

V usage is TRBV20-1 and J usage is TRBJ1-5, with D possibly TRBD1 on 6 matching bases. CDR3 length: 15 amino acids. CDR1 and CDR2 (germline): DFQATT, SNEGSKA (reference sequence). V lost 3 bases and J lost 1, with 13 bases in between. The CDR3 here is CSASVQGGSNQPQHF. DNA for the CDR3: TGCAGTGCTAGTGTACAGGGCGGAAGCAATCAGCCCCAGCATTTT.

The chain has TRBV5-3 and TRBJ2-7; 10 positions match TRBD2. TRBV5-3 carries the ORF label, with uncertain function. This CDR3 is 16 amino acids long. J lost 4 bases, V lost 8 bases, and 15 bases had no gene match. The CDR3 loop reads CASKPGSSGSPYEQYF. The CDR3 coding sequence is TGTGCCAGCAAGCCGGGTTCTAGCGGGAGTCCGTACGAGCAGTACTTC.

The chain joins TRBV28 to TRBJ1-5; 9 positions match TRBD1. With 4 bases clipped from V and 6 bases from J, the junction kept 16 bases outside the gene matches. Germline CDR1 is MDHEN and CDR2 is SYDVKM. This CDR3 region has 18 residues. CDR3 DNA sequence: TGTGCCAGCAGTTCTCCCGGGACAGGGAGACGTGTAAGTCAGCCCCAGCATTTT. Translating it yields CASSSPGTGRRVSQPQHF.

The V call is TRBV2, the J call TRBJ2-1; TRBD1 aligns across 7 bases. Germline V gene data show CDR1 as SNHLY and CDR2 as FYNNEI. Trimming cost V 3 bases and J 3 bases; bases outside gene matches: 2. This CDR3 has 14 residues. The CDR3 is CASSDRGYYNEQFF. In nucleotides, the CDR3 is TGTGCCAGCAGTGACAGGGGGTACTACAATGAGCAGTTCTTC.

This clone was counted a few times. V gene TRBV24-1 combines with J gene TRBJ2-3, with D possibly matching TRBD1 (5 bases). The ends were cut back, 2 bases at V and 5 bases at J, with 16 bases in the middle. Germline CDR1 KGHDR, CDR2 SFDVKD. The CDR3 totals 16 residues. The CDR3 bases are TGTGCCACCAGTGATTGGTCCGTTTCAAGGGGAGATACGCAGTATTTT. Its translation is CATSDWSVSRGDTQYF.

The rearrangement joins TRBV15 to TRBJ2-7, with D perhaps TRBD1 (7 bases). CDR1 and CDR2 from the germline V gene are LNHNV and YYDKDF (reference sequence). The CDR3 extends over 13 amino acids. V lost 4 bases, J lost 4 bases, and 11 bases lay in between. The CDR3 coding sequence is TGTGCCACCAGCACCCAGGGGGGATACGAGCAGTACTTC. This encodes CATSTQGGYEQYF. Using reference TRBV15 and TRBJ2-7 for the parts outside the CDR3, the full variable domain is DAMVIQNPRYQVTQFGKPVTLSCSQTLNHNVMYWYQQKSSQAPKLLFHYYDKDFNNEADTPDNFQSRRPNTSFCFLDIRSPGLGDTAMYLCATSTQGGYEQYFGPGTRLTVT.

The V gene is TRBV6-5, the J gene TRBJ1-1; no clear D gene. V was cut by 6 bases and J by 3 bases, with 11 bases left in between. The CDR3 consists of 13 residues. The germline V gene has CDR1 MNHEY and CDR2 SVGAGI. The CDR3 here is CASRKTVDTEAFF. CDR3 nucleotide sequence: TGTGCCAGCAGGAAAACAGTTGACACTGAAGCTTTCTTT.